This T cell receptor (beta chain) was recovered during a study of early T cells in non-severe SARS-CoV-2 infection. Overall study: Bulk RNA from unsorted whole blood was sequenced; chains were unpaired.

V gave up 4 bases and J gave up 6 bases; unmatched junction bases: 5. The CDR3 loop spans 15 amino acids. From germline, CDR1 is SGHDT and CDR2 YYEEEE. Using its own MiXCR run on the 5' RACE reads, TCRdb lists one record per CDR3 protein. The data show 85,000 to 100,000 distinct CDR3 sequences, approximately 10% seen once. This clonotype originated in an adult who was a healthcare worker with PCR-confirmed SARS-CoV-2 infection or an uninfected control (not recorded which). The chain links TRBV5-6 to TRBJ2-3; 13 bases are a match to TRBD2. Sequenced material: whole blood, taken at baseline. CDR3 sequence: CASSPGLAGKDTQYF. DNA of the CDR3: TGTGCCAGCAGCCCGGGACTAGCGGGGAAGGATACGCAGTATTTT.